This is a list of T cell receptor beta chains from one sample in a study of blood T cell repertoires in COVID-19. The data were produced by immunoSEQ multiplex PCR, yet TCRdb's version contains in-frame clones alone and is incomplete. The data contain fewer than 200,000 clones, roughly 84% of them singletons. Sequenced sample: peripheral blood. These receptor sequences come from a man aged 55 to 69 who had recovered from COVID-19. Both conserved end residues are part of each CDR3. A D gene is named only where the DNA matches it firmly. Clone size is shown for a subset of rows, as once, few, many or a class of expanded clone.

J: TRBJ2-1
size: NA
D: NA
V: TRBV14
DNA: TGTGCCAGCAGCCACCTACAGGTGGGTGAGCAGTTCTTC
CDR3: CASSHLQVGEQFF

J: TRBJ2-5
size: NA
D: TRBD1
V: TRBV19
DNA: TGTGCCAGTATCTCGGGACAGGACGGAGAGACCCAGTACTTC
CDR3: CASISGQDGETQYF

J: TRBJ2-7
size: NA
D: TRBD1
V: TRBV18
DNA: TGTGCCAGCTCTTCGGGACAGGGGGTAGAGCAGTACTTC
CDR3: CASSSGQGVEQYF

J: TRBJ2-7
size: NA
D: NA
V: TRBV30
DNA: TGTGCCTGGAGTGTGGGGGGAGCTGCCTACGAGCAGTACTTC
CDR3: CAWSVGGAAYEQYF

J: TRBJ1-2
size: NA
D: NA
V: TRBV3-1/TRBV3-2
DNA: TGTGCCAGCAGCCCGGACAGTGGAGGCTACACCTTC
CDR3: CASSPDSGGYTF

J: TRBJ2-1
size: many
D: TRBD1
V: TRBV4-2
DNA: TGTGCCAGCAGGCAACAGGGGGCTCTGATCAATGAGCAGTTCTTC
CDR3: CASRQQGALINEQFF

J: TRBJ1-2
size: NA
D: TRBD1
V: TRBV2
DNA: TGTGCCAGCAGGGGGACAGGGGAATTTTCCGCCAACTTC
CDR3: CASRGTGEFSANF

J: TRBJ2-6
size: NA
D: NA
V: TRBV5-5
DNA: TGTGCCAGCAGCTTGATGGGGACAGGGGCCAACGTCCTGACTTTC
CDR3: CASSLMGTGANVLTF

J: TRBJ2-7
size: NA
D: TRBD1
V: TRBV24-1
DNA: TGTGCCACCTCTGGGCAGGGGGCATACGAGCAGTACTTC
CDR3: CATSGQGAYEQYF

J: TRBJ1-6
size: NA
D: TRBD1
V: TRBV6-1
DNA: TGTGCCAGCAGTGACCAGGGCAGGGGGCTCTGGGATTCACCCCTCCACTTT
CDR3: CASSDQGRGLWDSPLHF

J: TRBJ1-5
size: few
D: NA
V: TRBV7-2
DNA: TGTGCCAGCAGTAAATCAGGTAGCAATCAGCCCCAGCATTTT
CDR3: CASSKSGSNQPQHF

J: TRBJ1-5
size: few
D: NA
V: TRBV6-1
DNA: TGTGCCAGCAGTGATTTAGTCTCGACAGGCCAAAATCAGCCCCAGCATTTT
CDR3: CASSDLVSTGQNQPQHF

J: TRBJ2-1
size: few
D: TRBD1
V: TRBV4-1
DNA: TGCGCCAGCGAGCAGGGGGCAGGTTCCTACAATGAGCAGTTCTTC
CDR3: CASEQGAGSYNEQFF

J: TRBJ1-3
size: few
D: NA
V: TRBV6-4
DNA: TGTGCCAGCAGTGAATCGGCAGGGCCTGGAAACACCATATATTTT
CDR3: CASSESAGPGNTIYF

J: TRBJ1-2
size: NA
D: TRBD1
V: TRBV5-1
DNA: TGCGCCAGCAGCCCGGGACAGGGGGCTAACTATGGCTACACCTTC
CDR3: CASSPGQGANYGYTF

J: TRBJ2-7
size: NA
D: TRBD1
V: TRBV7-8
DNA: TGTGCCAGCAGCTTAGGTGGTTGGGGGATTGGACAGGCCCACGAGCAGTACTTC
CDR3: CASSLGGWGIGQAHEQYF

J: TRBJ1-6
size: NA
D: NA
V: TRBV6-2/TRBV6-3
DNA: TGTGCCAGCAGTTGGTGGGAGATGGCACCCCTCCACTTT
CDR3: CASSWWEMAPLHF

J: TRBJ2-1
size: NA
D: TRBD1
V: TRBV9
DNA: TGTGCCAGCAGCGCCGCCGGGACAGGGTGGGATGAGCAGTTCTTC
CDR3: CASSAAGTGWDEQFF

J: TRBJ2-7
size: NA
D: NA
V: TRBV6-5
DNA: TGTGCCAGCTCCGACAAGGGACTGAGCTCCTACGAGCAGTACTTC
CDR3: CASSDKGLSSYEQYF

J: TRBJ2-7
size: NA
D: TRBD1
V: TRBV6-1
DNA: TGTGCCAGCAGTGAACAGGGGGTCGCCTACGAGCAGTACTTC
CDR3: CASSEQGVAYEQYF

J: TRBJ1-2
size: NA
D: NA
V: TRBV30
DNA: TGTGCCTGCGATCGGGAAATCTACGGCTACACCTTC
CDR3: CACDREIYGYTF

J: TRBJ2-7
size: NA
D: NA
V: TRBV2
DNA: TGTGCCAGCAGCTTAAGACAAGTCTACGAGCAGTACTTC
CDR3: CASSLRQVYEQYF

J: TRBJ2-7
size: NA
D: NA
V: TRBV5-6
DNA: TGTGCCAGCAGCTTGGTGGCAGGGAAGACCTACGAGCAGTACTTC
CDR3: CASSLVAGKTYEQYF

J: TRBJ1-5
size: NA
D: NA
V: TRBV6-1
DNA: TGTGCCAGCACCCTACAGGCAGGGGCGTATCGGCCCCAGCATTTT
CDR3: CASTLQAGAYRPQHF

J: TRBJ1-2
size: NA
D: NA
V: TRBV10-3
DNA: TGTGCCATCAGCGGGGACATGAACTATGGCTACACCTTC
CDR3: CAISGDMNYGYTF

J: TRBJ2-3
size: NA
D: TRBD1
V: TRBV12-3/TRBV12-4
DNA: TGTGCCAGCAGGCCGACAGGGTCGCATACGCAGTATTTT
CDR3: CASRPTGSHTQYF

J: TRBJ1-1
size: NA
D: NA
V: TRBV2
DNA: TGTGCCAGCAGTCAACAGGTTTACACTGAAGCTTTCTTT
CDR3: CASSQQVYTEAFF

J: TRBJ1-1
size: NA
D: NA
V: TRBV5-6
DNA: TGTGCCAGCACCCTGTGGGCTCAACTTGAAGCTTTCTTT
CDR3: CASTLWAQLEAFF

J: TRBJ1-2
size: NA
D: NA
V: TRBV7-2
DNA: TGTGCCAGCAGCTTCAGGGAGGGCTATGGCTACACCTTC
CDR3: CASSFREGYGYTF

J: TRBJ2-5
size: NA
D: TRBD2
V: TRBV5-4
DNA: TGTGCCAGCAGCTTTAGCGGGGGGGCCTGGGAGACCCAGTACTTC
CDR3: CASSFSGGAWETQYF

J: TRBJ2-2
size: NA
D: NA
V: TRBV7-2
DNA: TGTGCCAGCAGCCACCCCAGGGTCGAACTTTACACCGGGGAGCTGTTTTTT
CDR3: CASSHPRVELYTGELFF

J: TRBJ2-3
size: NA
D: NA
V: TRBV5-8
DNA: TGTGCCAGCAGCGCGCCGCGCCGGGTTTCCCGATACACAGATACGCAGTATTTT
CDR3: CASSAPRRVSRYTDTQYF

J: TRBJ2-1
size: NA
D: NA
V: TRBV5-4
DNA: TGTGCCAGCAGCTTGTGGCAGGGAAGCTCCTACAATGAGCAGTTCTTC
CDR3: CASSLWQGSSYNEQFF

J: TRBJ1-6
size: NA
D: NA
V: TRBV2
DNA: TGTGCCAGCAGTGACGCTCAGGGGACCTATAATTCACCCCTCCACTTT
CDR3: CASSDAQGTYNSPLHF

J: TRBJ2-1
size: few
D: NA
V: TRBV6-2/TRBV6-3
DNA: TGTGCCAGCAGTTACCCCCTGACTAGGTTCGGGATCTATGAGCAGTTCTTC
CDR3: CASSYPLTRFGIYEQFF

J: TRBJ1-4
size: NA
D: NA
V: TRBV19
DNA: TGTGCCAGTACTTCAACTAATGAAAAACTGTTTTTT
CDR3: CASTSTNEKLFF

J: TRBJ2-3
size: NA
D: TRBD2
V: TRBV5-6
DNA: TGTGCCAGCAGCTTAGGGACTAGCTCAGATACGCAGTATTTT
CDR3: CASSLGTSSDTQYF

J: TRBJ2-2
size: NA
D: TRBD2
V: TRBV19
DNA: TGTGCCAGTAGTATAGATTTACGGCGACTAGCGGGGGGGCAGCAGCCCGGGGAGCTGTTTTTT
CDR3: CASSIDLRRLAGGQQPGELFF

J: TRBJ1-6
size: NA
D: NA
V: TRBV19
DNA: TGTGCCTGTACTGCTGGACTGTATAATTCACCCCTCCACTTT
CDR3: CACTAGLYNSPLHF

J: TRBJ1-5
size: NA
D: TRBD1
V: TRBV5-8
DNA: TGTGCCAGCAGCTTGGGACAGGGAGGCGGTCAGCCCCAGCATTTT
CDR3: CASSLGQGGGQPQHF

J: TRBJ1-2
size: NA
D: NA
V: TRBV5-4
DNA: TGTGCCAGCAGCTTGGGCCCGGGGGAGGGGAGAGGCTACACCTTC
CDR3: CASSLGPGEGRGYTF

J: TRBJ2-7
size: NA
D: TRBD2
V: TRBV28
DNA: TGTGCCAGCACCATATCACGGGGCGGGAGCTCCTACGAGCAGTACTTC
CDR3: CASTISRGGSSYEQYF

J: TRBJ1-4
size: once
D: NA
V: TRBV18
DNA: TGTGCCAGCTCACCAATCGGAGACGCTAATGAAAAACTGTTTTTT
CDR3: CASSPIGDANEKLFF

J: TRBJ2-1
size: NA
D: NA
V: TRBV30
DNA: TGTGCCTGGGGGGGAACAGGCTACAATGAGCAGTTCTTC
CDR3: CAWGGTGYNEQFF

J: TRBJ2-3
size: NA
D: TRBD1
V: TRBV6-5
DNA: TGTGCCAGCACCCTGGGACAGAACTGGTTTGATACGCAGTATTTT
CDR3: CASTLGQNWFDTQYF

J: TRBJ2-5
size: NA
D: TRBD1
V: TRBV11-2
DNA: TGTGCCAGCAGCTTTCCGGCTCTGGGACAGGGGGCAAGTGAGACCCAGTACTTC
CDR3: CASSFPALGQGASETQYF

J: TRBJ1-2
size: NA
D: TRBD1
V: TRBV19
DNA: TGTGCCAGTAACCCGGGACAGGGTTTTAACTATGGCTACACCTTC
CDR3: CASNPGQGFNYGYTF

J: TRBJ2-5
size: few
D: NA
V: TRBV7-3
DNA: TGTGCCAGCAGCTCCTCGGAGACCCAGTACTTC
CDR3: CASSSSETQYF

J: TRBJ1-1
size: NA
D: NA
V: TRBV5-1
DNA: TGCGCCAGCAACAGGGAAATGAACACTGAAGCTTTCTTT
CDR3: CASNREMNTEAFF

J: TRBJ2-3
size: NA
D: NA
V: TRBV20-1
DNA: TGCAGTGCGGGGGGGGCGGATACGCAGTATTTT
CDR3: CSAGGADTQYF

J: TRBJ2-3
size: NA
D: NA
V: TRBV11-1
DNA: TGTGCCAGCAGCTTTCTCGGGACACCTAGCACAGATACGCAGTATTTT
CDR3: CASSFLGTPSTDTQYF

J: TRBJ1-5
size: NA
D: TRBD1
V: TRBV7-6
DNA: TGTGCCAGCAGCTTAACAGGGGGTAACAGTCAGCCCCAGCATTTT
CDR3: CASSLTGGNSQPQHF

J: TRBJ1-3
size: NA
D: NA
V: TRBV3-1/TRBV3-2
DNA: TGTGCCTCCAGGGGAACCTCTGGAAACACCATATATTTT
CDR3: CASRGTSGNTIYF

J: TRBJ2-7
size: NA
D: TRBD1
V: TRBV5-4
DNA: TGTGCCAGCAGCAGGACAGGGGGCTCCTACGAGCAGTACTTC
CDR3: CASSRTGGSYEQYF

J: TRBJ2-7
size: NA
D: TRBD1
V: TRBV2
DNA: TGTGCCAGCAGTTCCTGGACAGGGAGAAACGAGCAGTACTTC
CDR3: CASSSWTGRNEQYF

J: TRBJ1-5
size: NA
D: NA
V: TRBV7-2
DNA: TGTGCCAGCAGCTTAGGGCAGGGGCTGGGGCAGCCCCAGCATTTT
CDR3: CASSLGQGLGQPQHF

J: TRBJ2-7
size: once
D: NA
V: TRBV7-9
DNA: TGTGCCAGCAGCGCCGCTGGCGGGGAAGCATCTTACGAGCAGTACTTC
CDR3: CASSAAGGEASYEQYF

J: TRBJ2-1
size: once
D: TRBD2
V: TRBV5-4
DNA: TGTGCCAGCAGCTTTTACGGGGGGATCCCCTACAATGAGCAGTTCTTC
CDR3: CASSFYGGIPYNEQFF

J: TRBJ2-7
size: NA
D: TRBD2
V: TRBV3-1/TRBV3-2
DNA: TGTGCCAGCAGCCAAGTAAAACTAGCGGGCCCCTACGAGCAGTACTTC
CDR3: CASSQVKLAGPYEQYF

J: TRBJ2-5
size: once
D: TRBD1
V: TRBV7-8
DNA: TGTGCCAGCAGCTTATATGGGGGACAGGAACTTCTTGGGACCCAGTACTTC
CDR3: CASSLYGGQELLGTQYF